This paragraph reports one T cell receptor (beta chain). This clonotype was detected ten times or more. The antigen it recognizes is unknown. Base qualities were left out, and no much larger clone turns up one base away. The data derive from a study of identical twins (dated by TCRdb to 2015 to 2016). The study in broad terms: To test whether fetal clonotypes persist, the study used deep sequencing on TCR alpha and beta repertoires from monozygotic twins, unrelated adults of various ages, and cord blood. To rule out contamination, the twin experiments were replicated at different times with different library preparation protocols. Findings and caveats that apply to the study as a whole: Abundant cord blood beta clonotypes carried fewer insertions; young adult naive repertoires showed a weaker similar trend, while memory repertoires showed none. Excess twin sharing in beta out-of-frame sequences was weaker because fewer shared sequences lowered the signal-to-noise ratio. Because the same donors could not be followed over many years, the conclusions depended on cross-sectional statistical analysis. Invariant T cells such as MAIT and iNKT could partly confound zero-insertion analyses, although diverse VJ usage argued against such confounding for most clonotypes. In monozygotic twins, out-of-frame TCR alpha sharing was systematically underestimated by recombination models, although the models agreed with sharing between unrelated individuals. Compared with coincidental sharing between unrelated individuals, an excess of low generation-probability sequences was observed among out-of-frame TCR alpha sequences shared between twins.

Every donor was a healthy Caucasian. The researchers also sequenced three unrelated adults who were not twins: a male aged 18 to 30, a male aged 50 to 59, and a female aged 50 to 59. Miltenyi CD45RO+ enrichment and human naive T-cell isolation kits were used to isolate memory (CD45RO+) and naive T cells from PBMC. The library was obtained by 5' RACE. Data came from an Illumina HiSeq 2000. A universal primer binding site was introduced by template switching, and a unique molecular identifier was present in the final cDNA, enabling accurate counting of TCR cDNA molecules. Specific primers in the conserved constant-segment region were used to synthesize first-strand cDNA for TCR alpha and beta chains. To control for contamination, every cDNA library was double barcoded, receiving both a SMART-Mk sample barcode and Illumina barcodes. Two successive PCR steps introduced TruSeq adapter sequences along with Illumina sample barcodes. TCR alpha and beta cDNA libraries were sequenced on the Illumina HiSeq platform with custom primers. Per the authors' processing: MiGEC was used to process raw reads and extract unique molecular identifiers, and MiXCR was used to find CDR3 positions. For each individual, recombination models were inferred using an EM algorithm with the repgenHMM and IGoR tools. Shared clonotype analysis was performed with the tcR package in R, normalizing sharing by the product of cloneset sizes. To study raw recombination without the effects of thymic and clonal selection, out-of-frame nonproductive sequences were analyzed. TCRdb's own reprocessing of the public reads used fastp at Q25 and MiXCR and kept productive beta chains. Each entry is one CDR3 protein sequence, shown with its most common DNA and genes. TCRdb's processing, not the authors', yielded these V and J calls. This sample has 690,000 or so distinct CDR3 sequences in its table, and around 6.1% of those were observed once. 1.5% to 2% of the sample belongs to the ten largest clones.

As encoded in the germline V gene, CDR1 is MDHEN while CDR2 is SYDVKM. Trimming at the junction amounts to 3 bases on V and 2 bases on J, and the germline ends lie 9 bases apart. Counted from cysteine to phenylalanine, this CDR3 has 14 amino acids. The kept DNA is CDR3 alone, 42 bases in frame from the first base. The sequence was collected from a man younger than 35 in good health. The sequence joins TRBV28 to TRBJ2-3; the D gene assignment is ambiguous. The sample comprised naive T cells sorted from blood. The intended sense of this specimen's cell subset or site label: cells isolated with a human naive T-cell isolation kit. CDR3 loop: CASSLVQTTDTQYF. The DNA sequence is TGTGCCAGCAGTTTGGTACAGACCACAGATACGCAGTATTTT.